These 5 T cell receptor beta chains were all obtained from the same sample, sequenced in a study of beta chain features in type 1 diabetes. The study reverse transcribed the entire isolated RNA, so it sequenced expressed TCRB transcripts. Data came from immunoSEQ multiplex PCR; TCRdb stores just in-frame clones and leaves some out. The repertoire holds 200,000 to 300,000 clones, with around an eighth as singletons. Input material: naive CD4+ T cells from blood. These receptors were taken from a woman aged 40-49 years in good health.

This chain joins TRBV7-9 and TRBJ2-2, with TRBD1 matching over 10 bases. The CDR3 length is 17 residues. The V segment lost 6 bases and the J segment 4 bases; nucleotides outside the gene matches: 11. The V gene's germline CDR1 is SEHNR and CDR2 FQNEAQ (reference sequence). The CDR3 DNA reads as TGTGCCAGCAGTTTTTATACCGGGACAGGGGTCACCGGGGAGCTGTTTTTT. Encoded protein: CASSFYTGTGVTGELFF.

This clone showed up just a few times. The chain couples TRBV9 to TRBJ2-1; 9 bases are shared with TRBD2. Germline CDR1 and CDR2: SGDLS and YYNGEE. The V gene end was trimmed by 0 bases and the J gene end by 4 bases; junction bases not matched to a gene: 8. The CDR3 loop spans 17 amino acids. CDR3 in amino acids: CASSVEGSGGLYNEQFF. The CDR3 DNA reads as TGTGCCAGCAGCGTAGAGGGTAGCGGGGGCTTATACAATGAGCAGTTCTTC.

In this sample, this clone turned up a few times. The chain uses TRBV7-9 and TRBJ2-1; D is unclear. V lost 5 bases to trimming and J lost 0 bases, with 14 bases between them. The germline gives CDR1 SEHNR, CDR2 FQNEAQ (reference sequence). CDR3 size: 16 residues. The DNA for the CDR3 is TGTGCCAGCAGCCCCCGACAATCCCTCTCCTACAATGAGCAGTTCTTC. Translation gives CASSPRQSLSYNEQFF.

The CDR3 DNA is TGTGCCAGCAGCCCGCGCAGGGGGCTTGTCGATGGCTACACCTTC. Its translation: CASSPRRGLVDGYTF. J is TRBJ1-2 and V is TRBV7-2; TRBD1 matches 8 bases. Germline assignment: CDR1 SGHTA and CDR2 FQGNSA. The CDR3 consists of 15 residues. Losses at the gene ends were 5 bases for V and 6 bases for J; bases not matched to a gene: 11.

This clone was observed a handful of times. V and J are TRBV7-9 and TRBJ2-1; D is unresolved. The CDR3 consists of 8 residues. Germline CDR1 is SEHNR and CDR2 is FQNEAQ (reference sequence). The CDR3 region is CVTNEQFF. The CDR3 bases are TGTGTGACAAATGAGCAGTTCTTC. Filled out from reference TRBV7-9 and TRBJ2-1, the complete variable domain reads DTGVSQNPRHKITKRGQNVTFRCDPISEHNRLYWYRQTLGQGPEFLTYFQNEAQLEKSRLLSDRFSAERPKGSFSTLEIQRTEQGDSAMYLCVTNEQFFGPGTRLTVL.